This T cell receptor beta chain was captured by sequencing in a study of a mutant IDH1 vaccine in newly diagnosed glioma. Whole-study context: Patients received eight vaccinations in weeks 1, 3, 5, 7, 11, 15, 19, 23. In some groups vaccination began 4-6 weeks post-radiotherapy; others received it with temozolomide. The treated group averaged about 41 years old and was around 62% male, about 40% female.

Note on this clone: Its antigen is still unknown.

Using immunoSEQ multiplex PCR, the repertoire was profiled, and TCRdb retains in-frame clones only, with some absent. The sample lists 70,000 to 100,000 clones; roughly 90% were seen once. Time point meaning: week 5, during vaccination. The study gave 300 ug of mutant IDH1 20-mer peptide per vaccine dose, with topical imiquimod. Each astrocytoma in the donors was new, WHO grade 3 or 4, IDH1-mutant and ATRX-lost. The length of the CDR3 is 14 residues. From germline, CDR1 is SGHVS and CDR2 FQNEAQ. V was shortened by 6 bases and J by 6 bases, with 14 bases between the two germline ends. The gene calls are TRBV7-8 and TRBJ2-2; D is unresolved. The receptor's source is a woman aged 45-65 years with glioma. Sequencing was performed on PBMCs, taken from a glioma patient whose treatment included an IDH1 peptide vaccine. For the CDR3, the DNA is TGTGCCAGCAGTTCCGAGTGGGTCTCCGGGGAGCTGTTTTTT. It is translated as CASSSEWVSGELFF.